This entry lists 31 T cell receptor beta chains sequenced from one sample in a study of T cells in localized non-small cell lung cancer. Profiling relied on immunoSEQ multiplex PCR, and the TCRdb table lists in-frame clones only, not all of them. The repertoire holds roughly 77,000 clones, with 88% as singletons. Specimen: peripheral blood, collected before any cancer treatment. Receptor source: a woman aged 40-70 years with stage I squamous cell lung carcinoma.

This clone is a singleton in its sample. This chain joins TRBV5-1 and TRBJ2-3; 9 bases fit TRBD2. J lost 4 bases, V lost 0 bases, and 6 bases had no gene match. Germline V lookup: CDR1 SGHRS, CDR2 YFSETQ. This CDR3 spans 16 amino acids. The chain's CDR3 is CASSLGGGGAPDTQYF. In DNA, the CDR3 is TGCGCCAGCAGCTTGGGTGGCGGGGGGGCCCCAGATACGCAGTATTTT.

V usage is TRBV5-1 and J usage is TRBJ1-4, with D perhaps TRBD1 (5 bases). Trimming removed 1 base from V and 0 bases from J, with 7 bases in between. The CDR3 has 15 amino acids. Germline lookup yields CDR1 SGHRS and CDR2 YFSETQ. The CDR3 DNA reads TGCGCCAGCAGCTTGCAGGGATCAACTAATGAAAAACTGTTTTTT. This sequence encodes CASSLQGSTNEKLFF.

This rearrangement joins TRBV30 to TRBJ2-3, with TRBD2 as a possible D gene (6 bases). Deletions cut 2 bases from V and 14 bases from J, with 17 bases between. The CDR3 is made up of 12 amino acids. Germline assignment: CDR1 GTSNPN and CDR2 SVGIG (reference sequence). The CDR3 protein is CAWSSGLRKRYF. Written as DNA, the CDR3 is TGTGCCTGGAGTAGCGGGCTAAGAAAACGGTATTTT.

The V and J genes are TRBV4-1 and TRBJ2-5, with 11 nucleotides matching TRBD1. After removal of 4 bases from V and 5 bases from J, the junction contained 6 bases not matched to a gene. The CDR3 has 15 residues. CDR1 MGHRA and CDR2 YSYEKL come from the germline V gene. CDR3 nucleotides: TGCGCCAGCAGCCCTCGGACAGGGGGCGATGAGACCCAGTACTTC. As protein: CASSPRTGGDETQYF.

The sample holds a few counts of this clone. The chain uses TRBV6-5 and TRBJ2-3; 8 bases align to TRBD2. Germline CDR1 is MNHEY and CDR2 is SVGAGI. The CDR3 covers 14 residues. The V and J ends lost 8 bases and 5 bases, in that order; junction bases with no gene match: 9. The CDR3 reads CASGGRGDVDTQYF. CDR3 in DNA: TGTGCCAGCGGTGGGCGGGGGGACGTAGATACGCAGTATTTT.

This rearrangement joins TRBV30 to TRBJ1-2, with no clear D. V was shortened by 0 bases and J by 7 bases, with 9 bases between the two germline ends. Germline CDR1 and CDR2: GTSNPN and SVGIG (reference sequence). The CDR3 is made up of 12 amino acids. CDR3 in amino acids: CAWSVFGIGYTF. CDR3 sequence (DNA): TGTGCCTGGAGTGTCTTCGGAATTGGCTACACCTTC.

The rearrangement uses TRBV13 and TRBJ2-1; no clear D gene. Germline V lookup: CDR1 PRHDT, CDR2 FYEKMQ (reference sequence). V lost 5 bases, J lost 6 bases, and 11 bases lay in between. The CDR3 spans 13 residues. CDR3 amino acids: CASSRGSRNEQFF. As DNA, the CDR3 is TGTGCCAGCAGCCGAGGATCGCGCAATGAGCAGTTCTTC.

The gene calls are TRBV15 and TRBJ1-2; D not certain. The germline V and J ends were trimmed by 2 bases and 0 bases, with 13 bases remaining between them. CDR1 LNHNV and CDR2 YYDKDF come from the germline V gene (reference sequence). CDR3 length equals 16 residues. CDR3 coding DNA: TGTGCCACCAGCAGAAGGGAGGGCTCAGCTAACTATGGCTACACCTTC. It encodes CATSRREGSANYGYTF.

The chain employs TRBV10-2 and TRBJ2-7; TRBD1 matches at 8 bases. The V gene end was trimmed by 4 bases and the J gene end by 1 base; junction bases not matched to a gene: 6. Germline CDR1 and CDR2: WSHSY and SAAADI. The length of the CDR3 is 15 residues. The CDR3 nucleotides read TGCGCCAGCAGTGGGGCGAACAGGGGGTCCTACGAGCAGTACTTC. As protein: CASSGANRGSYEQYF.

The rearrangement uses TRBV5-1 and TRBJ2-5; no firm D call. CDR3 length: 15 residues. The germline V gene encodes CDR1 SGHRS and CDR2 YFSETQ. Trimming removed 0 bases from V and 1 base from J, with 10 bases in between. The CDR3 DNA is TGCGCCAGCAGCTTGGCCCTACAGCGCCAAGAGACCCAGTACTTC. Translated, it gives CASSLALQRQETQYF.

The V call is TRBV7-9, the J call TRBJ2-1, with TRBD1 matching 8 bases. The CDR3 sequence is 17 residues long. Looked up from germline, CDR1 is SEHNR and CDR2 is FQNEAQ (reference sequence). Losses at the gene ends were 5 bases for V and 5 bases for J; bases not matched to a gene: 14. CDR3 region: CASSPTIDRGRDNEQFF. CDR3 nucleotides: TGTGCCAGCAGCCCGACGATCGACAGGGGTAGGGACAATGAGCAGTTCTTC. Complete variable domain (other parts from reference TRBV7-9 and TRBJ2-1): DTGVSQNPRHKITKRGQNVTFRCDPISEHNRLYWYRQTLGQGPEFLTYFQNEAQLEKSRLLSDRFSAERPKGSFSTLEIQRTEQGDSAMYLCASSPTIDRGRDNEQFFGPGTRLTVL.

This chain uses TRBV6-4 with TRBJ2-1, with 7 bases identical to TRBD1. The CDR3 totals 14 residues. The germline CDR1 and CDR2 sequences are MRHNA and SNTAGT. V was clipped by 6 bases and J by 4 bases; unmatched bases: 6. The CDR3 nucleotides are TGTGCCAGCAGAGGGGACAGTGAGTACAATGAGCAGTTCTTC. It is translated as CASRGDSEYNEQFF.

The chain links TRBV5-6 to TRBJ1-1; D not resolved. The CDR3 extends over 14 amino acids. Per the germline V gene, CDR1 is SGHDT and CDR2 is YYEEEE. With 4 bases removed from V and 0 bases from J, the gap between germline ends came to 10 bases. In DNA form, the CDR3 reads TGTGCCAGCAGCCATTATAGGGTGAACACTGAAGCTTTCTTT. This codes for CASSHYRVNTEAFF.

The chain combines TRBV6-5 with TRBJ1-5; D is unclear. CDR1 is MNHEY, CDR2 SVGAGI, per germline. With 2 bases removed from V and 6 bases from J, the gap between germline ends came to 14 bases. CDR3 size: 15 residues. This CDR3 reads CASSYVERVAQPQHF. As DNA, the CDR3 is TGTGCCAGCAGTTACGTCGAGAGGGTTGCTCAGCCCCAGCATTTT.

The J gene is TRBJ2-3, the V gene TRBV7-3, with unresolved D. With 3 bases removed from V and 1 base from J, the gap between germline ends came to 5 bases. CDR3 length equals 13 residues. Germline V CDR1 and CDR2: SGHTA, FQGTGA. CDR3 residues: CASSLQGTDTQYF. The CDR3 region has the DNA TGTGCCAGCAGCTTGCAGGGCACAGATACGCAGTATTTT.

The chain couples TRBV5-1 to TRBJ2-3, with 9 bases lining up with TRBD2. The CDR3 is 17 amino acids. The V gene end was trimmed by 4 bases and the J gene end by 2 bases; junction bases not matched to a gene: 11. Germline lookup yields CDR1 SGHRS and CDR2 YFSETQ. The CDR3 protein is CASSPPGAGGLTDTQYF. The CDR3 nucleotides are TGCGCCAGCAGCCCTCCGGGCGCGGGGGGGCTCACAGATACGCAGTATTTT.

The V and J genes are TRBV6-5 and TRBJ2-2, with TRBD1 as a possible D gene (6 bases). The V end was cut by 6 bases, the J end by 1 base, with 12 bases between. This CDR3 has 15 residues. Per the germline V gene, CDR1 is MNHEY and CDR2 is SVGAGI. CDR3 sequence (DNA): TGTGCCAGCAGCCCGACAGGCTTGAACACCGGGGAGCTGTTTTTT. It encodes CASSPTGLNTGELFF.

The rearrangement joins TRBV7-9 to TRBJ2-5; no definite D call. Germline CDR1 reads SEHNR; CDR2 reads FQNEAQ (reference sequence). CDR3 length equals 15 residues. Trimming left V 1 base short and J 2 bases short, with 11 bases between. CDR3: CASSLDIPGQETQYF. The DNA for the CDR3 is TGTGCCAGCAGCTTAGACATCCCAGGACAAGAGACCCAGTACTTC.

Note on this clone: At one end, the junction sequence differs from germline, possibly due to a read error. The gene calls are TRBV11-2 and TRBJ2-7; 8 nucleotides align to TRBD1. Germline V gene lookup returns CDR1 SGHAT and CDR2 FQNNGV. The length of the CDR3 is 16 residues. The chain's CDR3 is CASSSKQGVGSHEQYF. The CDR3 DNA follows: TGTGCCAGCAGCTCCAAACAGGGGGTGGGCTCCCACGAGCAGTACTTC. The variable domain in full, completed from reference TRBV11-2 and TRBJ2-7, reads EAGVAQSPRYKIIEKRQSVAFWCNPISGHATLYWYQQILGQGPKLLIQFQNNGVVDDSQLPKDRFSAERLKGVDSTLKIQPAKLEDSAVYLCASSSKQGVGSHEQYFGPGTRLTVT.

The CDR3 bases are TGTGCCAGCACCTTCCGACTAGCAGGGCAAGAGACCCAGTACTTC. Translating it yields CASTFRLAGQETQYF. This rearrangement joins TRBV5-4 to TRBJ2-5; 7 bases map to TRBD2. CDR3 size: 15 residues. Germline V lookup: CDR1 SGHNT, CDR2 YYREEE (reference sequence). V gave up 6 bases and J gave up 2 bases; unmatched junction bases: 10. The full variable domain, completed using reference TRBV5-4 and TRBJ2-5, is ETGVTQSPTHLIKTRGQQVTLRCSSQSGHNTVSWYQQALGQGPQFIFQYYREEENGRGNFPPRFSGLQFPNYSSELNVNALELDDSALYLCASTFRLAGQETQYFGPGTRLLVL.

The chain is built from TRBV10-2 and TRBJ2-7, with TRBD2 matching over 13 bases. The CDR3 spans 14 residues. The germline gives CDR1 WSHSY, CDR2 SAAADI. V shed 9 bases, J shed 3 bases, and the junction held 5 bases outside the gene matches. CDR3 protein: CASARLAGGYEQYF. The CDR3 coding sequence is TGCGCCAGTGCCCGACTAGCGGGGGGCTACGAGCAGTACTTC.

This chain uses TRBV5-1 with TRBJ1-1, with D possibly matching TRBD1 (6 bases). This CDR3 comprises 15 residues. Germline assignment: CDR1 SGHRS and CDR2 YFSETQ. The germline V and J ends were trimmed by 0 bases and 0 bases, with 9 bases remaining between them. The CDR3 nucleotides are TGCGCCAGCAGCTTGGTGAGGGGGATGAACACTGAAGCTTTCTTT. This encodes CASSLVRGMNTEAFF.

The chain uses TRBV7-2 and TRBJ2-7; no clear D. Between the trimmed V and J ends, which lost 5 bases and 2 bases, there was a span of 10 bases. The CDR3 is 13 residues long. Per the germline V gene, CDR1 is SGHTA and CDR2 is FQGNSA. The CDR3 region has the DNA TGTGCCAGCAGCAAACTACCCACCTACGAGCAGTACTTC. Protein sequence: CASSKLPTYEQYF.

This chain connects TRBV2 to TRBJ1-4, with TRBD1 matching 10 bases. The ends lost 7 bases at V and 7 bases at J; junction bases unmatched: 12. The CDR3 is 16 residues long. CDR1 and CDR2 from the germline V gene are SNHLY and FYNNEI. The CDR3 region is CASTDPTGGGGEKLFF. CDR3 DNA sequence: TGTGCCAGCACCGATCCGACAGGGGGCGGCGGTGAAAAACTGTTTTTT.

The chain has TRBV19 and TRBJ1-6; 7 nucleotides agree with TRBD1. The ends lost 0 bases at V and 7 bases at J; junction bases unmatched: 6. Germline V gene data show CDR1 as LNHDA and CDR2 as SQIVND (reference sequence). The CDR3 runs 16 residues. CDR3 DNA: TGTGCCAGTAGTATAGATCACGGGACAGCGAATTCACCCCTCCACTTT. This sequence encodes CASSIDHGTANSPLHF.

The chain couples TRBV6-5 to TRBJ1-3; the D is unclear. CDR1 is MNHEY and CDR2 is SVGAGI in the germline V gene. This CDR3 has 15 residues. Trimming took 6 bases from V and 0 from J, leaving 12 bases between them. This chain's CDR3 is CASRNTMSSGNTIYF. In nucleotides, the CDR3 is TGTGCCAGCAGAAACACCATGAGCTCTGGAAACACCATATATTTT.

The chain combines TRBV30 with TRBJ1-1; weak D call: TRBD1 (6 bases). V was trimmed by 1 base and J by 0 bases, leaving 6 bases between them. CDR1 and CDR2 (germline): GTSNPN, SVGIG (reference sequence). This CDR3 contains 13 residues. CDR3 amino acids: CAWSGQVNTEAFF. In nucleotides, the CDR3 is TGTGCCTGGAGTGGACAGGTGAACACTGAAGCTTTCTTT. Full variable domain (remainder filled in from reference TRBV30 and TRBJ1-1): SQTIHQWPATLVQPVGSPLSLECTVEGTSNPNLYWYRQAAGRGLQLLFYSVGIGQISSEVPQNLSASRPQDRQFILSSKKLLLSDSGFYLCAWSGQVNTEAFFGQGTRLTVV.

The rearrangement links TRBV28 to TRBJ2-7; tentatively, D is TRBD2 (5 bases). V was cut by 6 bases and J by 4 bases, with 7 bases left in between. Germline CDR1 MDHEN, CDR2 SYDVKM. CDR3 length: 11 residues. CDR3 nucleotide sequence: TGTGCCAGCAGCCGGGATTACGAGCAGTACTTC. As protein: CASSRDYEQYF.

The V and J genes are TRBV19 and TRBJ2-7; 7 nucleotides line up with TRBD1. The CDR3 extends over 15 amino acids. Germline CDR1 is LNHDA and CDR2 is SQIVND (reference sequence). With V trimmed by 6 bases and J by 2 bases, 10 bases remained unmatched. Written as DNA, the CDR3 is TGTGCCAGTAGGAAGACCGGGACAGAAACCTACGAGCAGTACTTC. Translation gives CASRKTGTETYEQYF.

Only a few counts were recorded for this clone. Sequence at one end of the junction differs from germline and may be a read error. This chain joins TRBV5-1 and TRBJ1-5; D is ambiguous. The CDR3 extends over 15 amino acids. Germline CDR1 reads SGHRS; CDR2 reads YFSETQ. The CDR3 coding sequence is TGCGCCAGCAGGTTGGGAGCTGTCCCCAATCAGCCCCAGCATTTT. Residues: CASRLGAVPNQPQHF.

V usage is TRBV6-5 and J usage is TRBJ2-1, with 12 bases that match TRBD2. The CDR3 sequence is 15 residues long. CDR1 is MNHEY and CDR2 is SVGAGI in the germline V gene. Trimming took 6 bases from V and 8 from J; bases not matched to a gene: 8. For the CDR3, the DNA is TGTGCCAGCAGCTATACTAGCGGGGGGCCGGATGAGCAGTTCTTC. Its protein is CASSYTSGGPDEQFF.